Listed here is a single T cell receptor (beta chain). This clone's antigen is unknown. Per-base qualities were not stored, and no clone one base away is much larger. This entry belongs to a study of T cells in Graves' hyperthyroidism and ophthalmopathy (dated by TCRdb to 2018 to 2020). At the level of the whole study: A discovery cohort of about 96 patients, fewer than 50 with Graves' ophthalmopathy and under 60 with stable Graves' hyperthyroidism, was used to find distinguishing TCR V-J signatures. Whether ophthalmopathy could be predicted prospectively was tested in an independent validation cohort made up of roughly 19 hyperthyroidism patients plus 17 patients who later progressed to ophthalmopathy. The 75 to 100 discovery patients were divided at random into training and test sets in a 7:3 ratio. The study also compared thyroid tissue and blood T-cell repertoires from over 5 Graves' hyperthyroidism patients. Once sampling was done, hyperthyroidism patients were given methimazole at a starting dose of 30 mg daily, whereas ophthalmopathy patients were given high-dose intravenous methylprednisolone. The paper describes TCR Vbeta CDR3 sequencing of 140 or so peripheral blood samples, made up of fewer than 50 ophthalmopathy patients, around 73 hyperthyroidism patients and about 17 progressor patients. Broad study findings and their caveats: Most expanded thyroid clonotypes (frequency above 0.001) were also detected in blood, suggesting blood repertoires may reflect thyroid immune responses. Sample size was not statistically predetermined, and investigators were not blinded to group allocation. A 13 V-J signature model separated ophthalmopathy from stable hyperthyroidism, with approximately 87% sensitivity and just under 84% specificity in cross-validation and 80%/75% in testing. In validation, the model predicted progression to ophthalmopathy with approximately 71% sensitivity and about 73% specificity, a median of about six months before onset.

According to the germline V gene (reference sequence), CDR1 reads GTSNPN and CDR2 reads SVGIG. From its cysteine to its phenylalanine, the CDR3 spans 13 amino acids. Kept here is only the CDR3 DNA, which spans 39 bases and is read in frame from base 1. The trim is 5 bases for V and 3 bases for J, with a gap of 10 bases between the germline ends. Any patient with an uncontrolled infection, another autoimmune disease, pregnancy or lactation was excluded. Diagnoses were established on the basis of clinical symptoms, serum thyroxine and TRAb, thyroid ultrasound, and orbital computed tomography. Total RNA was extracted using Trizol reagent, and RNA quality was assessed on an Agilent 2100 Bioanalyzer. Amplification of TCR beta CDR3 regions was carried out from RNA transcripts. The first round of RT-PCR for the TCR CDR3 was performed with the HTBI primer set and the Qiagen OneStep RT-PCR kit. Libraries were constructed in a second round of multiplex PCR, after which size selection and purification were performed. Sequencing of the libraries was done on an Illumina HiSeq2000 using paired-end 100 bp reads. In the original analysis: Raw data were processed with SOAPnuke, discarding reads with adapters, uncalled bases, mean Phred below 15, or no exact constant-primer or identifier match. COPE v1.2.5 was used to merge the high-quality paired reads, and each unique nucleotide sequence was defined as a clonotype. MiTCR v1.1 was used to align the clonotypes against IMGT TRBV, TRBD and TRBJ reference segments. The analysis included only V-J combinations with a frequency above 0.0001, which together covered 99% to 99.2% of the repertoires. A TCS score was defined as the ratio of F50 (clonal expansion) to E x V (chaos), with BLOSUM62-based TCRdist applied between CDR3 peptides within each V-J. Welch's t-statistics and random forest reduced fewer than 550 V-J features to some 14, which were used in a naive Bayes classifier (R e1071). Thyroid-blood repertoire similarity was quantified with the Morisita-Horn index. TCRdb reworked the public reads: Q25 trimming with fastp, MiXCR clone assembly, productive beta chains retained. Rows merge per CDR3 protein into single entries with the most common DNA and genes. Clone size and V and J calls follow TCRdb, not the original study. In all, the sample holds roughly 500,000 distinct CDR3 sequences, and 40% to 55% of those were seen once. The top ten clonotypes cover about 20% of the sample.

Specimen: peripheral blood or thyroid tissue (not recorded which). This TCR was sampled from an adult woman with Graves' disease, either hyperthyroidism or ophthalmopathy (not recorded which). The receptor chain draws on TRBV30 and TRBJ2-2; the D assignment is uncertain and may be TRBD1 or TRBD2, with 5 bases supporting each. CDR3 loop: CAWSGTYTGELFF. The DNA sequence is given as TGTGCCTGGTCCGGGACCTACACCGGGGAGCTGTTTTTT.